A selection of T cell receptor beta chains follows, all from one sample in a study of cytomegalovirus exposure and HLA in healthy donors. Sequenced by immunoSEQ multiplex PCR; TCRdb stores in-frame clones only, minus some. The sample yields roughly 260,000 clones, approximately 84% seen once. Input material: PBMCs. These receptor sequences come from a middle-aged woman in good health and CMV-seropositive. The CDR3 runs from the conserved cysteine through the conserved F or W. The D gene is left open where the match is weak. A clone size is listed for some rows: how often the clone was seen (once, few, many), or a class if it is expanded.

d_call clone_size j_call v_call cdr3_length cdr3_nt cdr3_aa
- - TRBJ1-2 TRBV28 16 TGTGCCAGCAGCCGGATTTTGGGAGGAGTTAACTATGGCTACACCTTC CASSRILGGVNYGYTF
- - TRBJ1-1 TRBV5-4 13 TGTGCCAGCAGCTGGGAGGTGAACACTGAAGCTTTCTTT CASSWEVNTEAFF
- - TRBJ1-3 TRBV7-2 15 TGTGCCAGCAGCTCCAGAATCATCTCTGGAAACACCATATATTTT CASSSRIISGNTIYF
TRBD1 - TRBJ1-5 TRBV19 15 TGTGCCAGTAGTATAGCTGGGACAGGGAATCAGCCCCAGCATTTT CASSIAGTGNQPQHF
- - TRBJ2-2 TRBV7-8 20 TGTGCCAGCAGTTCCTTAGGGCCACTAGCCCCAGATCTGAACACCGGGGAGCTGTTTTTT CASSSLGPLAPDLNTGELFF
- - TRBJ1-1 TRBV28 15 TGTGCCAGCAGCTCTACCGGGTCCCAAGTGACTAAAGCTTTCTTT CASSSTGSQVTKAFF
- - TRBJ1-1 TRBV7-3 17 TGTGCCAGCAGTCAAAACTGGGGGGGTCCGAGAAACACTGAAGCTTTCTTT CASSQNWGGPRNTEAFF
TRBD2 - TRBJ2-6 TRBV27 19 TGTGCCAGCAGCCCTGGCTTGCGGGGGAAGCGCTCTGGGGCCAACGTCCTGACTTTC CASSPGLRGKRSGANVLTF
TRBD2 - TRBJ2-3 TRBV19 16 TGTGCCAGTAGCCTCGGACTAGCGGGAGGCACAGATACGCAGTATTTT CASSLGLAGGTDTQYF
TRBD2 - TRBJ2-3 TRBV7-3 16 TGTGCCAGCAGCCTCGGACTAGCGGTCCCCACAGATACGCAGTATTTT CASSLGLAVPTDTQYF
- few TRBJ1-6 TRBV9 14 TGTGCCAGCAGCGTAGGGGGGGATAATTCACCCCTCCACTTT CASSVGGDNSPLHF
- - TRBJ2-3 TRBV30 15 TGTGCCTGGGTGAGATGGGGCTCCGGCACAGATACGCAGTATTTT CAWVRWGSGTDTQYF
TRBD2 - TRBJ2-3 TRBV4-2 18 TGTGCCAGCAGCCAAGACCGTGGGACTAGCGACCCCACAGATACGCAGTATTTT CASSQDRGTSDPTDTQYF
TRBD2 - TRBJ2-5 TRBV27 15 TGTGCCAGCACCCATAAGGGGCGGGGGCAAGAGACCCAGTACTTC CASTHKGRGQETQYF
TRBD1 few TRBJ2-2 TRBV30 14 TGTGCCTGGAGCGGCAGGGGGTGGACCGGGGAGCTGTTTTTT CAWSGRGWTGELFF
- - TRBJ1-3 TRBV28 17 TGTGCCAGCAGTTCTCTGACAGGAGCCTTCTCTGGAAACACCATATATTTT CASSSLTGAFSGNTIYF
- - TRBJ1-1 TRBV18 15 TGTGCCAGCTCACTAGAAGAAGCAGGGAACACTGAAGCTTTCTTT CASSLEEAGNTEAFF
TRBD1 - TRBJ1-4 TRBV28 15 TGTGCCAGCAGTTTAGCCGGGACAGAAAATGAAAAACTGTTTTTT CASSLAGTENEKLFF
- - TRBJ1-2 TRBV28 12 TGTGCCAGCAGTTTTCAGGACTATGGCTACACCTTC CASSFQDYGYTF
- - TRBJ1-6 TRBV6-5 10 TGTGCCACCCAGATCCCCACCCTCCACTTT CATQIPTLHF
- - TRBJ1-1 TRBV11-3 15 TGTGCCAGCAGCTCAGTAGGAGGAGGGGATACTGAAGCTTTCTTT CASSSVGGGDTEAFF
- - TRBJ2-5 TRBV19 14 TGTGCCTCAAACCCCTGGGGAGATCAAGAGACCCAGTACTTC CASNPWGDQETQYF
- - TRBJ1-5 TRBV2 15 TGTGCCAGATCCACCTTTCCAGGGGTACAACAGCCCCAGCATTTT CARSTFPGVQQPQHF
TRBD2 once TRBJ2-1 TRBV7-9 14 TGTGCCAGCAGCTTAGCGAACCCGGGGGGAGAGGGGTTCTTC CASSLANPGGEGFF
- - TRBJ2-5 TRBV19 14 TGTGCCAGTATAAAGCAGGAAAGTTGGGAGACCCAGTACTTC CASIKQESWETQYF
- - TRBJ2-3 TRBV15 14 TGTGCCACCAGCCCCCTACCGCCAATGGATACGCAGTATTTT CATSPLPPMDTQYF
TRBD1 - TRBJ1-2 TRBV6-5 13 TGTGCCAGCAGTTGGGGACAGATGTATGGCTACACCTTC CASSWGQMYGYTF
- - TRBJ2-1 TRBV19 14 TGTGCCAGTAGTATAAGTGTAACTTACAATGAGCAGTTCTTC CASSISVTYNEQFF
- - TRBJ2-2 TRBV19 16 TGTGCCAGTAGTATAGGACTTCTTCCGAACACCGGGGAGCTGTTTTTT CASSIGLLPNTGELFF
TRBD2 - TRBJ2-2 TRBV5-1 17 TGCGCCAGCAGCATGGGGCTCCTAGCGGGGGACACCGGGGAGCTGTTTTTT CASSMGLLAGDTGELFF
- - TRBJ1-2 TRBV5-6 17 TGTGCCAGCAGCTACTTTTTCGACAGGCTGGGGGACTATGGCTACACCTTC CASSYFFDRLGDYGYTF
- - TRBJ1-1 TRBV4-1 15 TGCGCCAGCAGCCAAGGCCCCACGGGAGGCACTGAAGCTTTCTTT CASSQGPTGGTEAFF
- - TRBJ1-5 TRBV7-9 18 TGTGCCAGCAGCTTATCAGTAGGGGAACCCTTTAGCAATCAGCCCCAGCATTTT CASSLSVGEPFSNQPQHF
- - TRBJ2-7 TRBV12-5 12 TGTGCTAGTGGTTTGGTCAGTCACGAGCAGTACTTC CASGLVSHEQYF
- - TRBJ1-6 TRBV27 16 TGTGCCAGCAGTTTGTCGGCAGGGTCAGGAAATTCACCCCTCCACTTT CASSLSAGSGNSPLHF
- - TRBJ2-1 TRBV23-1 17 TGCGCCAGCAGTCAATCGAGAGGAGGGGCGCCCTACAATGAGCAGTTCTTC CASSQSRGGAPYNEQFF
- - TRBJ2-3 TRBV30 13 TGTGCCTGGAGTGTACTTGTTTCAGATACGCAGTATTTT CAWSVLVSDTQYF
- - TRBJ1-1 TRBV5-1 14 TGCGCCAGCAGCCCCGCGGCCACGAACACTGAAGCTTTCTTT CASSPAATNTEAFF
- once TRBJ1-3 TRBV30 14 TGTGCCTGGAGTGTCGCGCGCTCTGGAAACACCATATATTTT CAWSVARSGNTIYF
- - TRBJ2-6 TRBV28 20 TGTGCCAGCAGTTTACCACGTGGGGCAGGGATTAACTCTGGGGCCAACGTCCTGACTTTC CASSLPRGAGINSGANVLTF
- - TRBJ2-1 TRBV27 14 TGTGCCAGCATGTTACGGAGCTCCTACAATGAGCAGTTCTTC CASMLRSSYNEQFF
- few TRBJ2-4 TRBV28 13 TGTGCCAGCAGATCGTCTACCGTAAACATTCAGTACTTC CASRSSTVNIQYF
- once TRBJ2-1 TRBV9 15 TGTGCCAGCAGCGTAGAGCTGTTGAGAGGCAATGAGCAGTTCTTC CASSVELLRGNEQFF
- - TRBJ1-6 TRBV5-8 19 TGTGCCAGCAGTCCTGAGTCGGCCCTAAGGAGCTCCTATAATTCACCCCTCCACTTT CASSPESALRSSYNSPLHF
- - TRBJ2-3 TRBV30 13 TGTGCCTGGACGATCGGGGTCACGGATACGCAGTATTTT CAWTIGVTDTQYF
- - TRBJ1-1 TRBV30 16 TGTGCCTGGAGTGACCATTCGCGGGGGGTGAACACTGAAGCTTTCTTT CAWSDHSRGVNTEAFF
- - TRBJ1-3 TRBV28 11 TGTGCCAGCAGTTTATGGGGGCGGCGAGATTTT CASSLWGRRDF
TRBD2 - TRBJ2-1 TRBV2 15 TGTGCCAGCAGTGAAGCGGCTAGCGGGAGCAGTGAGCAGTTCTTC CASSEAASGSSEQFF
- - TRBJ2-3 TRBV21-1 16 TGTGCCAGCAGCTCATTTCCGGGACAGGTCACAGATACGCAGTATTTT CASSSFPGQVTDTQYF
- - TRBJ1-6 TRBV6-6 14 TGTGCCAGCAGGGACAGCTCCTATAATTCACCCCTCCACTTT CASRDSSYNSPLHF
- - TRBJ1-4 TRBV19 11 TGTGCCAGTAGTATCGGGACTCAACTGTTTTTT CASSIGTQLFF
TRBD2 - TRBJ2-2 TRBV7-3 16 TGTGCCAGCAGCTTACCCACTAGCGAAAACACCGGGGAGCTGTTTTTT CASSLPTSENTGELFF
TRBD1 - TRBJ1-5 TRBV6-1 21 TGTGCCAGCAGTGAAGCGATCGTGGGACAGGGGATTGGTTCCAGCAATCAGCCCCAGCATTTT CASSEAIVGQGIGSSNQPQHF
TRBD2 - TRBJ2-1 TRBV28 15 TGTGCCAGCAGCCCCGGGACTAGCGCAAACAATGAGCAGTTCTTC CASSPGTSANNEQFF
- - TRBJ2-7 TRBV6-1 14 TGTGCCAGCTCCAAAAGCGGAAGCTCCTACGAGCAGTACTTC CASSKSGSSYEQYF
- - TRBJ2-7 TRBV27 13 TGTGCCAGCAGTTTAACGGGTTCCTACGAGCAGTACTTC CASSLTGSYEQYF
TRBD2 few TRBJ2-7 TRBV7-2 14 TGTGCCAGCAGCAGGACTAGCGGGGCCTACGAGCAGTACTTC CASSRTSGAYEQYF
- - TRBJ2-3 TRBV7-9 15 TGTTCCAGCAGCTCCCCCAGGGCAATGACAGATACGCAGTATTTT CSSSSPRAMTDTQYF
TRBD1 - TRBJ2-7 TRBV6-6 14 TGTGCCAGCAGACCTAGGACAGGGGAAGACGAGCAGTACTTC CASRPRTGEDEQYF